This T cell receptor beta chain was retrieved from a study of long-term antiretroviral therapy in people with HIV. Trimming shortened V by 4 bases and J by 4 bases, and 12 bases separated the two germline ends. Germline lookup yields CDR1 SGHAT and CDR2 FQNNGV. This CDR3 contains 14 residues. All donors provided no fewer than one pre-ART and no fewer than two post-ART PBMC samples. Study-wide results and caveats: The repertoire was dominated at all time points by clones expanded before ART. Records did not include ART adherence, viral resistance or therapy changes.

Points on this clone: Its target is unknown.

Run at survey level, the immunoSEQ assay was version v3.0. Each sample aimed for about 40,000-50,000 sequenced T-cell genomes. Assay used: immunoSEQ multiplex PCR; TCRdb lists only in-frame clones, some missing. There are about 11,000 clones in the sample; roughly 80% occur only once, and around 15% lies in the top ten. This clonotype was sampled from a man aged 40-55 years with HIV. The chain joins TRBV11-2 to TRBJ2-3; D possibly corresponds to TRBD1 (5 bases). Source: unsorted PBMCs, taken 1.2 years after starting antiretroviral therapy. CDR3: CASSSRVGSDTQYF. The CDR3 DNA reads TGTGCCAGCAGCTCCAGGGTTGGGTCAGATACGCAGTATTTT.